One and the same sample provided the 9 T cell receptor beta chains below, sequenced in a study of Ad26.COV2.S vaccination and SARS-CoV-2 variants. As for treatment: roughly 19 received Ad26.COV2.S at low or high dose, single or two shots; about 5 received placebo; per-sample allocation not given. Vaccine and placebo recipients were sampled on day 63 after the first injection. This table comes from immunoSEQ multiplex PCR, and its TCRdb copy is limited to in-frame clones, with some not included. The sample yields roughly 700,000 clones, 80% to 90% seen once. Sequencing was performed on peripheral blood, taken in a trial of Ad26.COV2.S vaccine versus placebo. Receptors originate from a person aged 18 to 65 who received the Ad26.COV2.S COVID-19 vaccine or a placebo.

The chain employs TRBV5-4 and TRBJ2-7; maybe TRBD1 (6 bases). V gave up 4 bases and J gave up 2 bases, with 13 bases separating them. There are 14 residues in the CDR3. Germline V gene lookup returns CDR1 SGHNT and CDR2 YYREEE (reference sequence). CDR3 residues: CASSPRGRAYEQYF. The CDR3 DNA sequence: TGTGCCAGCAGCCCCAGGGGAAGGGCCTACGAGCAGTACTTC.

The chain carries TRBV7-9 and TRBJ1-6, with D possibly TRBD1 on 5 matching bases. Trimming took off 6 bases at V and 1 base at J, with 10 bases between the two ends. The CDR3 extends over 15 amino acids. CDR1 is SEHNR, CDR2 FQNEAQ, per germline (reference sequence). In nucleotides, the CDR3 is TGTGCCAGCAGACGGGGGATATCCTATAATTCACCCCTCCACTTT. Translation: CASRRGISYNSPLHF.

The V call is TRBV27, the J call TRBJ1-1; D is unclear. V was trimmed by 2 bases and J by 4 bases, leaving 14 bases between them. Germline V gene sequence: CDR1 MNHEY, CDR2 SMNVEV (reference sequence). This CDR3 is built from 15 residues. The CDR3 here is CASSLAQGRGTEAFF. For the CDR3, the DNA is TGTGCCAGCAGTTTAGCCCAAGGACGGGGCACTGAAGCTTTCTTT.

The chain couples TRBV3-1 (or the pseudogene TRBV3-2) to TRBJ2-7; 9 bases are shared with TRBD1. Germline-derived CDR1 and CDR2 are LGHDT and YNNKEL (reference sequence). CDR3 size: 15 residues. V lost 3 bases and J lost 0; bases outside the gene matches: 3. The DNA of the CDR3 is TGTGCCAGCAGCCAGGGGACAGGGCCCTCCTACGAGCAGTACTTC. Translation gives CASSQGTGPSYEQYF.

The rearrangement links TRBV30 to TRBJ1-5, with D perhaps matching TRBD1 (5 bases). V gave up 0 bases and J gave up 6 bases, with 9 bases separating them. CDR1 GTSNPN and CDR2 SVGIG come from the germline V gene (reference sequence). The length of the CDR3 is 13 residues. The CDR3 here is CAWSVPGLQPQHF. For the CDR3, the DNA is TGTGCCTGGAGTGTACCAGGGCTTCAGCCCCAGCATTTT. Complete variable domain (other parts from reference TRBV30 and TRBJ1-5): SQTIHQWPATLVQPVGSPLSLECTVEGTSNPNLYWYRQAAGRGLQLLFYSVGIGQISSEVPQNLSASRPQDRQFILSSKKLLLSDSGFYLCAWSVPGLQPQHFGDGTRLSIL.

This chain joins TRBV19 and TRBJ1-2; no clear D gene. Looked up from germline, CDR1 is LNHDA and CDR2 is SQIVND (reference sequence). This CDR3 spans 15 amino acids. The germline V and J ends were trimmed by 6 bases and 5 bases, with 19 bases remaining between them. CDR3 coding DNA: TGTGCCAGTAGCCCAACCCCAAGAGTTGGATATGGCTACACCTTC. Encoded protein: CASSPTPRVGYGYTF. Drawing the rest from reference TRBV19 and TRBJ1-2, the complete variable domain is DGGITQSPKYLFRKEGQNVTLSCEQNLNHDAMYWYRQDPGQGLRLIYYSQIVNDFQKGDIAEGYSVSREKKESFPLTVTSAQKNPTAFYLCASSPTPRVGYGYTFGSGTRLTVV.

This sequence joins TRBV30 and TRBJ1-4; no reliable D call. V lost 0 bases and J lost 0, with 11 bases in between. This CDR3 spans 16 amino acids. The germline V gene has CDR1 GTSNPN and CDR2 SVGIG (reference sequence). The CDR3 sequence is CAWSVLVGSTNEKLFF. CDR3 sequence (DNA): TGTGCCTGGAGTGTCTTAGTGGGCTCAACTAATGAAAAACTGTTTTTT. Based on the CDR3 plus reference TRBV30 and TRBJ1-4, the full variable domain is SQTIHQWPATLVQPVGSPLSLECTVEGTSNPNLYWYRQAAGRGLQLLFYSVGIGQISSEVPQNLSASRPQDRQFILSSKKLLLSDSGFYLCAWSVLVGSTNEKLFFGSGTQLSVL.

Points on this clone: One end of the junction does not line up with germline, which may come from a read error. This sequence joins TRBV3-1 (or the pseudogene TRBV3-2) and TRBJ1-6, with no clear D. This CDR3 has 16 residues. CDR1 and CDR2 from the germline V gene are LGHDT and YNNKEL (reference sequence). CDR3 amino acids: CASSQGPGAYNSPLHF. CDR3 nucleotide sequence: TGTGCCAGCAGTCAAGGACCGGGCGCCTATAATTCACCCCTCCACTTT.

Comment on this clone: A much larger clone lies one base from this, so it may be a read error. The chain is built from TRBV3-1 (or the pseudogene TRBV3-2) and TRBJ2-2; 13 bases align to TRBD2. Trimming cost V 4 bases and J 7 bases; bases outside gene matches: 0. The length of the CDR3 is 14 residues. Germline CDR1 LGHDT, CDR2 YNNKEL (reference sequence). This chain's CDR3 is CASSRTSGSGELFF. The CDR3 DNA reads as TGTGCCAGCAGCCGGACTAGCGGGAGCGGGGAGCTGTTTTTT.